This T cell receptor beta chain was sequenced during a study of OX40 agonist ivuxolimab in advanced cancers. Sequencing was performed with immunoSEQ multiplex PCR; in TCRdb, only in-frame clones are kept and a portion is missing. The sample consists of 20,000 to 25,000 clones, 83% of them appearing once. Germline V gene data show CDR1 as MDHEN and CDR2 as SYDVKM. Trimming took off 4 bases at V and 8 bases at J, with 11 bases between the two ends. The CDR3 runs 12 residues. Comment on this clone: No antigen is known for it.

Study-wide points: Researchers did not establish what antigens the expanded peripheral T cells target.

The TCR comes from an adult with an advanced solid tumor such as melanoma, head and neck, liver or kidney cancer. The sample in question was CD4+ or CD8+ T cells sorted from blood, obtained in a trial of the OX40 agonist ivuxolimab. The rearrangement uses TRBV28 and TRBJ1-1; no clear D gene. The CDR3 coding sequence is TGTGCCAGCAGTTCAAGGGCGCGGGAAGCTTTCTTT. It translates to CASSSRAREAFF.